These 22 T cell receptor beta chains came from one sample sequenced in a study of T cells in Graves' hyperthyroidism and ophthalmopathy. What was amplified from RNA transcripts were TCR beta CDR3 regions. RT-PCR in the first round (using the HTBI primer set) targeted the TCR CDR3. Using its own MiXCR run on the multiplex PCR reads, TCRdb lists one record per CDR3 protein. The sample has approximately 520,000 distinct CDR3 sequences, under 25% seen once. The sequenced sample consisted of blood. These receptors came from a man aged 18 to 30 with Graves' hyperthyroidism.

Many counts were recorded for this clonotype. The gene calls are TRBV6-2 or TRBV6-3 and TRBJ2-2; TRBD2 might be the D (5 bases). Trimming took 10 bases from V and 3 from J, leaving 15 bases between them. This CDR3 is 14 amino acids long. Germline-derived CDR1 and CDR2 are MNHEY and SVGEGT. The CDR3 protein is CATAVWRDTGELFF. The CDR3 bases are TGTGCCACCGCAGTCTGGCGGGACACCGGGGAGCTGTTTTTT.

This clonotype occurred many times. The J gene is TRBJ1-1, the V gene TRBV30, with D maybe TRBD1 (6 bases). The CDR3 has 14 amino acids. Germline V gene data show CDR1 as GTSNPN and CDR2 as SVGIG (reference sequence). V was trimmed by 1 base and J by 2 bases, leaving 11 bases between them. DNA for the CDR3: TGTGCCTGGAGTGCGACAGGAATCAACACTGAAGCTTTCTTT. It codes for CAWSATGINTEAFF.

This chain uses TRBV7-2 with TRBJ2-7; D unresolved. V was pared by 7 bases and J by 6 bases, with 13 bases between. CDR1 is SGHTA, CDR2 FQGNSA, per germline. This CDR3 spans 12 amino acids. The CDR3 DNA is TGTGCCAGCACCAACCCTCAACTCGAGCAGTACTTC. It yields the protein CASTNPQLEQYF.

CDR3 in DNA: TGTGCCAGCAGAAGCGGTCCTCCCTACGAGCAGTACTTC. As protein: CASRSGPPYEQYF. This chain links TRBV28 with TRBJ2-7, with a possible D match to TRBD2 (5 bases). Germline CDR1 reads MDHEN; CDR2 reads SYDVKM. The CDR3 is 13 amino acids. Trimming cost V 6 bases and J 2 bases, with 11 bases left between them.

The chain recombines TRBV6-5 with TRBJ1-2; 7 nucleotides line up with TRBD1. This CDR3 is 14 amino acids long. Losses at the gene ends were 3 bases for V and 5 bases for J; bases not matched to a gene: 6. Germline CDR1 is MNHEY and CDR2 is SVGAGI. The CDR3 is CASSYEGAGYGYTF. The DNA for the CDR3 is TGTGCCAGCAGTTATGAGGGGGCGGGGTATGGCTACACCTTC.

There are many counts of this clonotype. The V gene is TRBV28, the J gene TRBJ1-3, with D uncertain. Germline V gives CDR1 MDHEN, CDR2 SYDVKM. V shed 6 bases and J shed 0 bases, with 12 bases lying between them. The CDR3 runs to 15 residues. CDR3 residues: CASSLELNSGNTIYF. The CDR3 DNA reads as TGTGCCAGCAGCTTAGAACTCAACTCTGGAAACACCATATATTTT.

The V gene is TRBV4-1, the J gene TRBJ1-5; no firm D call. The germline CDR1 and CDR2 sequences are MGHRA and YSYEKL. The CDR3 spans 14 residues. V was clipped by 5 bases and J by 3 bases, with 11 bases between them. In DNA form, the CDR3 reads TGCGCCAGCAGCTCAACTCGAACCAATCAGCCCCAGCATTTT. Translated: CASSSTRTNQPQHF.

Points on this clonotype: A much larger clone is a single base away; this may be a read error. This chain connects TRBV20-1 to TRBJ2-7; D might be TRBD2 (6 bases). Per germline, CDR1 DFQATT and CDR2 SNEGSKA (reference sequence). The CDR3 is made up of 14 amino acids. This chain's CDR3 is CRARDTSRRYEQYF. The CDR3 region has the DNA TGCCGTGCTAGAGATACTAGCCGGCGCTACGAGCAGTACTTC.

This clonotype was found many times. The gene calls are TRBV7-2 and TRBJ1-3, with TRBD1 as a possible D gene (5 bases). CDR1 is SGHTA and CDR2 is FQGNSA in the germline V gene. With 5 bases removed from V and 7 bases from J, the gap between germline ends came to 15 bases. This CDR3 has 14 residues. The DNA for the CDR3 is TGTGCCAGCAGCCACGGGAGGGGAGGTAACACCATATATTTT. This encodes CASSHGRGGNTIYF.

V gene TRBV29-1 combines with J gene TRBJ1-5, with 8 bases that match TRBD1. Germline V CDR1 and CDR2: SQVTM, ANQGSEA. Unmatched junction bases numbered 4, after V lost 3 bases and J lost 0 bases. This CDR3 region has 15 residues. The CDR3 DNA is TGCAGCGTTGAGGACAGGGTATATAGCAATCAGCCCCAGCATTTT. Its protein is CSVEDRVYSNQPQHF.

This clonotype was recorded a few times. The CDR3 DNA follows: TGCAGCGTCAGGGCAGGGCCAGAGACCCAGTACTTC. This translates into CSVRAGPETQYF. The chain joins TRBV29-1 to TRBJ2-5; a weak D match, TRBD1 (5 bases). Germline CDR1 reads SQVTM; CDR2 reads ANQGSEA. With 6 bases removed from V and 4 bases from J, the gap between germline ends came to 12 bases. This CDR3 region has 12 residues.

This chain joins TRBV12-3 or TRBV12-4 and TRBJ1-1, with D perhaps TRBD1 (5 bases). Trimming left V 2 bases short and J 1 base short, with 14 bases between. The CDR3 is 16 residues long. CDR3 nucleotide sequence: TGTGCCAGCAGTTTAATGGGGGGATCAAGGAACACTGAAGCTTTCTTT. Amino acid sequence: CASSLMGGSRNTEAFF.

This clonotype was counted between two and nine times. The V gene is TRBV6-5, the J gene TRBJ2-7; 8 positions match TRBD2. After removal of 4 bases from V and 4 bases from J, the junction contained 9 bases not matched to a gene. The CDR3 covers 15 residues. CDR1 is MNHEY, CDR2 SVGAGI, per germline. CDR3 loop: CASSSTGGRKYEQYV. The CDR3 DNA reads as TGTGCCAGCAGTTCAACGGGAGGGCGTAAGTACGAGCAGTACGTC.

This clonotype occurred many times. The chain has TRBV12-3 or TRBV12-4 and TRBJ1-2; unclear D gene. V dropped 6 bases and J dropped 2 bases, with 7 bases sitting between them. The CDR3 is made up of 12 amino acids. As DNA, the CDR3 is TGTGCCAGCAGGCGTGACAACTATGGCTACACCTTC. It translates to CASRRDNYGYTF.

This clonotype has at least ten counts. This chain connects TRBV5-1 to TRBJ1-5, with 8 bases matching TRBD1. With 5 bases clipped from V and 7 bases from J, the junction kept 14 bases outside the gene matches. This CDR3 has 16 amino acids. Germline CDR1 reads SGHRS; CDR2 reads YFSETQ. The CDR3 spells CASRQDPGQAGQPQHF. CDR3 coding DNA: TGCGCCAGCAGACAGGACCCGGGACAGGCGGGACAGCCCCAGCATTTT.

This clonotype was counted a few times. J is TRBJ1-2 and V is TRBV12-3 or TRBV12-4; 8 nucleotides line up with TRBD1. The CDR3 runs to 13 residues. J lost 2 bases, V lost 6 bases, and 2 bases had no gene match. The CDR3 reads CASRRTGNYGYTF. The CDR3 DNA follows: TGTGCCAGCAGAAGGACAGGGAACTATGGCTACACCTTC.

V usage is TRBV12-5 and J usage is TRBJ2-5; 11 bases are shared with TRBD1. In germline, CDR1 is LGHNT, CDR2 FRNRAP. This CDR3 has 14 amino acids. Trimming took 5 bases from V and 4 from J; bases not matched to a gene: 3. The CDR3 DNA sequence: TGTGCTAGTGGTACGGGGACAGGGGGAGAGACCCAGTACTTC. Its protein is CASGTGTGGETQYF.

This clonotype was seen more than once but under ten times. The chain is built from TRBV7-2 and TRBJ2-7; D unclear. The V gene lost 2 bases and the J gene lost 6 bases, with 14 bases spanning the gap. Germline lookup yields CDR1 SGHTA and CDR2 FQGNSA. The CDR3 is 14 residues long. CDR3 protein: CASSLLGSVPEQYF. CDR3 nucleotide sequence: TGTGCCAGCAGCTTACTGGGGTCCGTACCCGAGCAGTACTTC.

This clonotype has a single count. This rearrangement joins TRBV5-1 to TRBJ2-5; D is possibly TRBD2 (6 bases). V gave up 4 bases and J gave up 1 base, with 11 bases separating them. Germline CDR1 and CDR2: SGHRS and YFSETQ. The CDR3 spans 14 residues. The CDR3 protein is CASSRRDFQETQYF. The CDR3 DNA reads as TGCGCCAGCAGCCGGCGGGACTTCCAAGAGACCCAGTACTTC.

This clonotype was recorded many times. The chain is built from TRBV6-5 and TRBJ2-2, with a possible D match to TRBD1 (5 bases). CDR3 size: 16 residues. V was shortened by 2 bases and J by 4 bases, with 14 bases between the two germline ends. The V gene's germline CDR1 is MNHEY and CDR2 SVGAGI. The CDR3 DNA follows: TGTGCCAGCAGTTACCGGCGCGCAGGGCCCACCGGGGAGCTGTTTTTT. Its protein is CASSYRRAGPTGELFF.

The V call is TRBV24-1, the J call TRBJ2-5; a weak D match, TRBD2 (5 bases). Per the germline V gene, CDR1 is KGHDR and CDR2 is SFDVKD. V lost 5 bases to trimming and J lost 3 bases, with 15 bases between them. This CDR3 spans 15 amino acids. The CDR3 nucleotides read TGTGCCACCAGTGTCTCAGGACTCCATGAAGAGACCCAGTACTTC. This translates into CATSVSGLHEETQYF.

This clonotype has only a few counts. The chain's CDR3 is CASNTMDIGGQETQYF. CDR3 in DNA: TGTGCCAGCAATACAATGGATATAGGGGGCCAAGAGACCCAGTACTTC. The chain has TRBV12-3 or TRBV12-4 and TRBJ2-5, with D perhaps TRBD1 (6 bases). The CDR3 is 16 residues long. With 7 bases removed from V and 1 base from J, the gap between germline ends came to 19 bases.